This T cell receptor beta chain was found in a study of cytomegalovirus exposure and HLA in healthy donors. Study context: It was reported in a later analysis that the same platform had been used for the 120 or so validation repertoires as for the approximately 670 first-cohort repertoires.

Study observations and caveats: Rare TCR sequences predominated, though certain public TCRs were found in many donors.

A remark on this clone: Its target is not known.

Clones were read by immunoSEQ multiplex PCR, and TCRdb kept only the in-frame ones, dropping some. The sample lists roughly 100,000 clones, about 95% occurring once. V lost 6 bases, J lost 4 bases, and 16 bases lay in between. Germline V CDR1 and CDR2: SNHLY, FYNNEI. The CDR3 runs 15 residues. The source material was PBMCs. The chain joins TRBV2 to TRBJ2-1; tentatively, D is TRBD2 (5 bases). The sequence came from a woman under 30 in good health and CMV-seronegative. The CDR3 is CASRTDWLTYNEQFF. The CDR3 DNA reads as TGTGCCAGCAGGACGGACTGGCTAACGTACAATGAGCAGTTCTTC. Drawing the rest from reference TRBV2 and TRBJ2-1, the complete variable domain is EPEVTQTPSHQVTQMGQEVILRCVPISNHLYFYWYRQILGQKVEFLVSFYNNEISEKSEIFDDQFSVERPDGSNFTLKIRSTKLEDSAMYFCASRTDWLTYNEQFFGPGTRLTVL.